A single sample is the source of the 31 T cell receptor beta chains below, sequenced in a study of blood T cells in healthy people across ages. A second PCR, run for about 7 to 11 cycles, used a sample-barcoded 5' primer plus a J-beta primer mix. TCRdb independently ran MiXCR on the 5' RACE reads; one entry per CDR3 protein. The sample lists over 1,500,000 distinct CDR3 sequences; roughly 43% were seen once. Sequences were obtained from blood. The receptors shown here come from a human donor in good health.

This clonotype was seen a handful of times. CDR3 sequence reads: CASSQTGLPMETQYF. CDR3 bases: TGCGCCAGCAGCCAGACAGGTCTACCTATGGAGACCCAGTACTTC. The chain links TRBV4-1 to TRBJ2-5; D might be TRBD1 (6 bases). Germline V gene data show CDR1 as MGHRA and CDR2 as YSYEKL. Trimming removed 3 bases at V and 5 bases at J, with 16 bases between. The CDR3 is 15 amino acids.

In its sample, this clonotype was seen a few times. The CDR3: CASSQRPGLAQETQYF. The CDR3 DNA follows: TGTGCCAGCAGCCAACGACCGGGACTAGCACAAGAGACCCAGTACTTC. The V call is TRBV14, the J call TRBJ2-5; TRBD2 matches at 9 bases. Trimming at V came to 2 bases and at J to 2 bases, leaving 6 bases not matched to a gene. CDR3 length: 16 amino acids. CDR1 is SGHDN and CDR2 is FVKESK in the germline V gene.

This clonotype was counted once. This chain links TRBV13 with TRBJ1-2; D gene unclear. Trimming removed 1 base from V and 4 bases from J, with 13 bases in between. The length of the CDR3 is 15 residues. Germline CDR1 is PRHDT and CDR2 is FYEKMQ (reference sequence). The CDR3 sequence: CASSLAPLGIYGYTF. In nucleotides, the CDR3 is TGTGCCAGCAGCTTAGCCCCGCTGGGGATCTATGGCTACACCTTC.

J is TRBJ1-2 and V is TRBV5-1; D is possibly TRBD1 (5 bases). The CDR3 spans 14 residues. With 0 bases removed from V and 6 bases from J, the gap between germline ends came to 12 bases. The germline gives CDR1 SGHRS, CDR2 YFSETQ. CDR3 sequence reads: CASSLGLTDDGYTF. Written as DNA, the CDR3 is TGCGCCAGCAGCTTGGGTTTGACAGACGATGGCTACACCTTC.

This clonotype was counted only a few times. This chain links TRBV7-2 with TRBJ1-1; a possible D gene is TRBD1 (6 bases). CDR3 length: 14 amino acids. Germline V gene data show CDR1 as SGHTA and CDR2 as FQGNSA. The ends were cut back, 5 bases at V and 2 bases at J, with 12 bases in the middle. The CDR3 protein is CASSPGVVNTEAFF. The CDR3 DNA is TGTGCCAGCAGCCCAGGGGTAGTAAACACTGAAGCTTTCTTT.

CDR3 nucleotides: TGCGCCAGCAGCGCCGACAGATACTACGAGCAGTACTTC. It yields the protein CASSADRYYEQYF. This chain connects TRBV5-1 to TRBJ2-7; maybe TRBD1 (5 bases). Trimming removed 4 bases from V and 3 bases from J, with 11 bases in between. This CDR3 contains 13 residues. Germline V lookup: CDR1 SGHRS, CDR2 YFSETQ.

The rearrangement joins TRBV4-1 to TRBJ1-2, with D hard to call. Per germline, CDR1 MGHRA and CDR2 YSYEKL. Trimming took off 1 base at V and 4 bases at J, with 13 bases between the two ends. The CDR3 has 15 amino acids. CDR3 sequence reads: CASSQVQGLGYGYTF. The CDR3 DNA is TGCGCCAGCAGCCAAGTTCAAGGCTTAGGCTATGGCTACACCTTC.

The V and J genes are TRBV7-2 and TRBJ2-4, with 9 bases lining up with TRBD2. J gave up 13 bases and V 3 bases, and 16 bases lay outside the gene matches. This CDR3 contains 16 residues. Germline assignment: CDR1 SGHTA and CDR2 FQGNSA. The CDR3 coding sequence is TGTGCCAGCAGCTTCGGTCCAAGCGGGGGGCTCAATGAGCAGTACTTC. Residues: CASSFGPSGGLNEQYF. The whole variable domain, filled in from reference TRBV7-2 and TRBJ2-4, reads GAGVSQSPSNKVTEKGKDVELRCDPISGHTALYWYRQSLGQGLEFLIYFQGNSAPDKSGLPSDRFSAERTGGSVSTLTIQRTQQEDSAVYLCASSFGPSGGLNEQYFGAGTRLSVL.

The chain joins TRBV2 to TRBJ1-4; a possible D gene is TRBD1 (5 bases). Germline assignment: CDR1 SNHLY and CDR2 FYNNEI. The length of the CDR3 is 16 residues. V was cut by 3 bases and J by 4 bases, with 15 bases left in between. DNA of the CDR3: TGTGCCAGCAGTGAGTTTATCGGGACGGATAATGAAAAACTGTTTTTT. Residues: CASSEFIGTDNEKLFF.

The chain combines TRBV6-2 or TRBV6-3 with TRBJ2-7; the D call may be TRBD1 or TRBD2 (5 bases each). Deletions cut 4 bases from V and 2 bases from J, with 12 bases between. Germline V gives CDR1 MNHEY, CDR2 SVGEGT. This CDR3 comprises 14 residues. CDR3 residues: CASSFAQGAYEQYF. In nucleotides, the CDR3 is TGTGCCAGCAGTTTCGCCCAGGGAGCCTACGAGCAGTACTTC.

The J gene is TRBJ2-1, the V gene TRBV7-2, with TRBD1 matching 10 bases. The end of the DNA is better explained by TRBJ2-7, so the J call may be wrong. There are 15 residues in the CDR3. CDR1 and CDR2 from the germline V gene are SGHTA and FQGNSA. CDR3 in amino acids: CASSYSGTGDCEQYF. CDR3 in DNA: TGTGCCAGCAGCTACAGTGGGACAGGGGACTGCGAGCAGTACTTC.

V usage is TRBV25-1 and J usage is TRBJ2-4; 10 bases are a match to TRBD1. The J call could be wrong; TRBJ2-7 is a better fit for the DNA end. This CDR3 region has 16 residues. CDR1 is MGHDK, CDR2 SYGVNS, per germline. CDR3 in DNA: TGTGCCAGCAGTGGGGCCGGGACAGGGGCTTCCTACGAGCAGTACGTC. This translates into CASSGAGTGASYEQYV.

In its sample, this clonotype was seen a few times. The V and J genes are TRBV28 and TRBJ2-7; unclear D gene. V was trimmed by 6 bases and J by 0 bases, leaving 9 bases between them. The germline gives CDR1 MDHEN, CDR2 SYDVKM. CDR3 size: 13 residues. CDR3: CASRIESSYEQYF. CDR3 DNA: TGTGCCAGCAGGATTGAGAGCTCCTACGAGCAGTACTTC.

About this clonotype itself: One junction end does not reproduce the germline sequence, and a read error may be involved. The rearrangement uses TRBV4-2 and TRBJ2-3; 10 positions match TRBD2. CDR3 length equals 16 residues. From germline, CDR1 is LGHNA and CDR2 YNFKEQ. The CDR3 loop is CAISPPTSGSTDTQYF. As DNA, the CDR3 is TGTGCCATCAGCCCACCGACTAGCGGGAGCACAGATACGCAGTATTTT.

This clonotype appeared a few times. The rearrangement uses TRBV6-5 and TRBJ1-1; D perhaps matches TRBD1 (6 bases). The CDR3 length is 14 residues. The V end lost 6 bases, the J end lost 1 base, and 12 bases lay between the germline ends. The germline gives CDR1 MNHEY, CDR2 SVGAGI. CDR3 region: CASSRQASNTEAFF. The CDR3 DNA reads TGTGCCAGCAGCCGACAGGCGTCGAACACTGAAGCTTTCTTT.

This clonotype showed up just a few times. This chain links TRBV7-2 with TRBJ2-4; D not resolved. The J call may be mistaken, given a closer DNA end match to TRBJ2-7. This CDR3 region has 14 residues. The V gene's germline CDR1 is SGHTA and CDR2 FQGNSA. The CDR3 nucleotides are TGTGCCAGCAGCTTATCGCTGTCGGCCTACGAGCAGTACTTC. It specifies CASSLSLSAYEQYF.

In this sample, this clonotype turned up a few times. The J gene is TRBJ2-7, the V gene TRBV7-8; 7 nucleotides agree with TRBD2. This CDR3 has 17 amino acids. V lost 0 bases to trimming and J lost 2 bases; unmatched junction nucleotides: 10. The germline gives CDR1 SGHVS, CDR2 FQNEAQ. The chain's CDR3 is CASSLAPERGGTYEQYF. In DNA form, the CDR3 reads TGTGCCAGCAGCTTAGCACCCGAGCGGGGTGGTACCTACGAGCAGTACTTC.

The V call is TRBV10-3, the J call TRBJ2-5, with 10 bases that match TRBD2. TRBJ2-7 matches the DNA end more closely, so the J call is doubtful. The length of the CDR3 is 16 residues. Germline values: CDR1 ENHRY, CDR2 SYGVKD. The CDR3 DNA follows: TGTGCCATCAGTGATCCGGGACTAGCGTTCTCCTACGAGCAGTACTTC. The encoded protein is CAISDPGLAFSYEQYF.

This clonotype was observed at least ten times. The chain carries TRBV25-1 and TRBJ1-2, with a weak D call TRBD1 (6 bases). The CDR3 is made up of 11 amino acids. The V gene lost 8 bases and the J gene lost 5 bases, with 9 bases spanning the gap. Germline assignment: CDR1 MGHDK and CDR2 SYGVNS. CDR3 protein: CASFTGYGYTF. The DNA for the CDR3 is TGTGCCAGCTTTACAGGGTATGGCTACACCTTC.

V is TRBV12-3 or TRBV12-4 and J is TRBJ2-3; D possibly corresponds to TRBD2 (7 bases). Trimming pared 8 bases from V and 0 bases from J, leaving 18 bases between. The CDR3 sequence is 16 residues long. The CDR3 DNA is TGTGCCAGCGTTCAAAGGGAGGGGGGAAGCACAGATACGCAGTATTTT. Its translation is CASVQREGGSTDTQYF.

The CDR3 region has the DNA TGTGCCAGCAGCGGTCACAGAGATCAGCCCCAGCATTTT. This translates into CASSGHRDQPQHF. J is TRBJ1-5 and V is TRBV7-2; no firm D call. CDR1 is SGHTA and CDR2 is FQGNSA in the germline V gene. V lost 5 bases and J lost 5, with 10 bases in between. This CDR3 is built from 13 residues.

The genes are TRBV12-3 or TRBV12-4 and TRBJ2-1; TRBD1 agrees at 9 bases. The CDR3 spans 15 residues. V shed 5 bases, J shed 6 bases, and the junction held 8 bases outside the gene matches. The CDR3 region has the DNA TGTGCCAGCAGTACAGGGGGCGTTATGGTCAATGAGCAGTTCTTC. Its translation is CASSTGGVMVNEQFF.

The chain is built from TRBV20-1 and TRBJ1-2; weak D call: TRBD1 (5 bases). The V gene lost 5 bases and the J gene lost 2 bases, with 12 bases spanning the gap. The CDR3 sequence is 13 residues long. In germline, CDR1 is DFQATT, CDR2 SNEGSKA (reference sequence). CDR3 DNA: TGCAGTGCTCTCTCAGGGAAAAACTATGGCTACACCTTC. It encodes CSALSGKNYGYTF.

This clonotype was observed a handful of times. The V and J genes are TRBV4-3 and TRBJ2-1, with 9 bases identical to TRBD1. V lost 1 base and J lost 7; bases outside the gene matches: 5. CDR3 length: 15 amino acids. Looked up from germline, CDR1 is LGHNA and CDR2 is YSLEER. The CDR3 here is CASSQGRQGGNEQFF. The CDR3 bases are TGCGCCAGCAGCCAAGGAAGACAGGGGGGAAATGAGCAGTTCTTC.

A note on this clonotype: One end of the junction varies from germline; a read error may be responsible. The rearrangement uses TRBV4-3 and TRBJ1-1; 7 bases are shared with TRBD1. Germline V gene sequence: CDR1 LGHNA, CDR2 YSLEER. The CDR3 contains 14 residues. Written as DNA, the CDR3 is TGCGCCGGCAGTCTGGGGACAGATACCACTGAAGCTTTCTTT. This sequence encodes CAGSLGTDTTEAFF.

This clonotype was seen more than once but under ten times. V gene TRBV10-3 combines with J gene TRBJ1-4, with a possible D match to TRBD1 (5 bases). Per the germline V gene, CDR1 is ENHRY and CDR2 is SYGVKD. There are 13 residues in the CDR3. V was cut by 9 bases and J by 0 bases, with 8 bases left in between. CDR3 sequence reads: CAIRQPTNEKLFF. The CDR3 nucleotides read TGTGCCATTCGACAGCCAACTAATGAAAAACTGTTTTTT.

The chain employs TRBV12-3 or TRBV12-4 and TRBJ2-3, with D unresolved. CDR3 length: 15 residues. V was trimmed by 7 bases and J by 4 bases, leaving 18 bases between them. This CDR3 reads CASIQGHQVADTQYF. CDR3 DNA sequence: TGTGCCAGCATCCAAGGTCATCAAGTTGCAGATACGCAGTATTTT.

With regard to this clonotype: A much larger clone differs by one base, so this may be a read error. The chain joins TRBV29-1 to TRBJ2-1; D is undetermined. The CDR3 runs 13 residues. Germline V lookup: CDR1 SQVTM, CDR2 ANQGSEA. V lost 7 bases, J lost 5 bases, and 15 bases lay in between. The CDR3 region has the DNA TGCAGCGACGAAGGGTACAGTCACAATGAGCAGTTCTTC. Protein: CSDEGYSHNEQFF.

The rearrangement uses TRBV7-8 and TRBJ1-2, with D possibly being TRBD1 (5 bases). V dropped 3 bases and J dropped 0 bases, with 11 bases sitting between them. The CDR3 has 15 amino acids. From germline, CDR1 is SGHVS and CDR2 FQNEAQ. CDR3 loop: CASSLTRRANYGYTF. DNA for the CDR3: TGTGCCAGCAGCTTGACACGCAGGGCTAACTATGGCTACACCTTC.

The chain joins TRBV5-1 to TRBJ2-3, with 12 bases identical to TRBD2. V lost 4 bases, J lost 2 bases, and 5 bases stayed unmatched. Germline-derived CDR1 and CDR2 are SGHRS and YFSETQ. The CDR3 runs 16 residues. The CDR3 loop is CASSPLAGGVTDTQYF. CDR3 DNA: TGCGCCAGCAGCCCACTAGCGGGGGGCGTCACAGATACGCAGTATTTT.

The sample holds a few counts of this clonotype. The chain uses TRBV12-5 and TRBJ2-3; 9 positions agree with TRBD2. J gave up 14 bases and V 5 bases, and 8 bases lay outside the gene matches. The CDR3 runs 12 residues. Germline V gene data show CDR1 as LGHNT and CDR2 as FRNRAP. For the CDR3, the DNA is TGTGCTAGTGGTCTTAGCGGGGGACCAGGGTATTTT. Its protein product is CASGLSGGPGYF. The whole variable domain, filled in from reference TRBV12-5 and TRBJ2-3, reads DARVTQTPRHKVTEMGQEVTMRCQPILGHNTVFWYRQTMMQGLELLAYFRNRAPLDDSGMPKDRFSAEMPDATLATLKIQPSEPRDSAVYFCASGLSGGPGYFGPGTRLTVL.